A selection of T cell receptor beta chains follows, all from one sample in a study of cytomegalovirus exposure and HLA in healthy donors. Clones were read by immunoSEQ multiplex PCR, and TCRdb kept only the in-frame ones, dropping some. The sample lists about 140,000 clones, approximately 84% occurring once. The sample consisted of PBMCs. These receptors were taken from a man aged 25 to 45 in good health and CMV-seropositive. The conserved cysteine and the conserved F or W are not part of the CDR3 here. A D gene is named only where the DNA matches it firmly.

TRBV29-1,TRBD1,TRBJ2-2,SAPRDSNTGELF
TRBV7-6,TRBD2,TRBJ2-5,ASTAGLAGVETQY
TRBV5-8,NA,TRBJ2-1,ASSLHSLYNEQF
TRBV18,NA,TRBJ2-7,ASSPEMEYEQY
TRBV19,NA,TRBJ1-5,ASRLVGQSNQPQH
TRBV5-1,NA,TRBJ2-5,ASSLGSPPETQY
TRBV4-1,NA,TRBJ2-1,ASSQGLRGKYNEQF
TRBV4-2,TRBD1,TRBJ1-1,ASSQEGTGGTEAF
TRBV11-2,NA,TRBJ2-7,ASSPPTGTGTYEQY
TRBV5-4,TRBD1,TRBJ2-7,ASSSEQGALLVEQY
TRBV19,NA,TRBJ1-4,ASSIGGKKLF
TRBV6-1,TRBD2,TRBJ2-3,ASSGEGLALNTDTQY
TRBV10-2,NA,TRBJ2-7,ASRSSSGSYEQY
TRBV2,NA,TRBJ2-6,ASSESAGANVLT
TRBV27,TRBD2,TRBJ2-1,ATQERGSYNEQF
TRBV12-5,TRBD1,TRBJ1-1,ASVESQGAVTEAF
TRBV28,TRBD1,TRBJ1-1,ASILGTDRFEAF
TRBV6-1,NA,TRBJ2-7,ASSHGGQFTYEQY
TRBV5-1,NA,TRBJ2-5,ASSFGDGETQY
TRBV19,NA,TRBJ1-5,ASSIGHFNQPQH
TRBV19,TRBD2,TRBJ2-1,ASSMLPLAGGPYNEQF
TRBV6-1,NA,TRBJ1-1,ASRLQGLTSEAF
TRBV18,TRBD1,TRBJ2-7,ASSPQGDNYEQY
TRBV6-1,TRBD1,TRBJ1-2,ASSPPGQGLSGYT
TRBV27,NA,TRBJ1-1,ASSRRAGDTEAF
TRBV4-1,TRBD1,TRBJ1-4,ASSQPHRDSNEKLF
TRBV7-3,NA,TRBJ1-1,ASSSTTYAEAF
TRBV27,NA,TRBJ2-1,ASSLGLLNNEQF
TRBV2,NA,TRBJ1-3,ASSEAPGSAGNTIY
TRBV6-5,NA,TRBJ1-2,ASSQDYLWT
TRBV2,TRBD2,TRBJ2-7,ASSEGTSSNEQY
TRBV7-2,TRBD1,TRBJ1-3,ASSPRDRKAGNTIY
TRBV7-9,TRBD2,TRBJ2-7,ASSFGVAGADEQY
TRBV18,TRBD1,TRBJ1-2,ASSPGQGSYGYT
TRBV30,TRBD1,TRBJ2-3,ACSTGDPDTQY
TRBV7-6,NA,TRBJ1-1,ASSPPNEVATEAF